This T cell receptor beta chain was recovered during a study of radiation and T cells in renal cell carcinoma. Germline CDR1 SGHTS, CDR2 YDEGEE. Trimming took off 1 base at V and 1 base at J, with 5 bases between the two ends. The CDR3 runs 13 residues. The time point denotes: blood 4 weeks post-SBRT, at nephrectomy. Indicated treatment: 15 Gy SBRT to primary tumor, nephrectomy 4 weeks later. Some clones are missing from TCRdb's copy, which holds only in-frame ones; the method was immunoSEQ multiplex PCR. This table has approximately 31,000 clones, about 85% appearing once. This specimen consisted of blood, obtained from a patient whose treatment included radiotherapy and nephrectomy. The chain links TRBV5-8 to TRBJ1-1; D not certain. The TCR sequence derives from a man aged 60 to 75 with renal cell carcinoma. CDR3 in amino acids: CASSLRPNTEAFF. CDR3 bases: TGTGCCAGCAGCTTGCGTCCGAACACTGAAGCTTTCTTT.